One and the same sample provided the 23 T cell receptor beta chains below, sequenced in a study of T-cell reconstitution after alpha-beta-depleted transplantation in children. Molecular barcoding with unique molecular identifiers was used for the TCRbeta library. TCRdb re-called the PCR reads with MiXCR, one entry per CDR3 protein. The table includes a few hundred thousand distinct CDR3 sequences, approximately 20% detected once. Sequences were derived from PBMCs from the stem cell graft donor, sampled from the stem cell graft. These receptors all come from a human donor who donated a stem cell graft to a child with acute lymphoblastic leukemia.

This sequence joins TRBV12-3 or TRBV12-4 and TRBJ1-6; 8 nucleotides line up with TRBD1. The CDR3 length is 21 residues. Losses at the gene ends were 3 bases for V and 6 bases for J; bases not matched to a gene: 22. The CDR3 sequence is CASSFTQFYDRGGSGNSPLHF. CDR3 sequence (DNA): TGTGCCAGCAGTTTCACTCAATTCTATGACAGGGGAGGTTCGGGTAATTCACCCCTCCACTTT.

The V and J genes are TRBV15 and TRBJ1-2, with no clear D. Between the trimmed V and J ends, which lost 2 bases and 2 bases, there was a span of 9 bases. Germline V gene lookup returns CDR1 LNHNV and CDR2 YYDKDF (reference sequence). The length of the CDR3 is 14 residues. The CDR3 DNA reads TGTGCCACCAGCAGACAGGCAGAGAACTATGGCTACACCTTC. Residues: CATSRQAENYGYTF. Full variable domain (remainder filled in from reference TRBV15 and TRBJ1-2): DAMVIQNPRYQVTQFGKPVTLSCSQTLNHNVMYWYQQKSSQAPKLLFHYYDKDFNNEADTPDNFQSRRPNTSFCFLDIRSPGLGDTAMYLCATSRQAENYGYTFGSGTRLTVV.

The chain recombines TRBV12-3 or TRBV12-4 with TRBJ2-7; D is perhaps TRBD2 (6 bases). V was shortened by 8 bases and J by 3 bases, with 14 bases between the two germline ends. The CDR3 loop spans 13 amino acids. The CDR3 spells CASLRTTGYEQYF. CDR3 DNA: TGTGCCAGCTTGAGGACTACGGGCTACGAGCAGTACTTC.

This chain links TRBV5-1 with TRBJ2-1, with D perhaps matching TRBD1 or TRBD2 (5 bases each). Germline CDR1 is SGHRS and CDR2 is YFSETQ. CDR3 length equals 16 residues. Trimming removed 5 bases from V and 3 bases from J, with 18 bases in between. The CDR3 region has the DNA TGCGCCAGCAGTCAGATTGAGGGGATGGTCTACAATGAGCAGTTCTTC. It is translated as CASSQIEGMVYNEQFF.

This rearrangement joins TRBV12-3 or TRBV12-4 to TRBJ2-5; 9 bases match TRBD1. This CDR3 has 16 amino acids. Trimming cost V 6 bases and J 2 bases; bases outside gene matches: 10. The CDR3 sequence: CASRKGQGGGQETQYF. For the CDR3, the DNA is TGTGCCAGCAGGAAGGGACAGGGTGGCGGTCAAGAGACCCAGTACTTC.

This clonotype was seen only a few times. The chain carries TRBV7-9 and TRBJ2-6; the D gene could be TRBD1 or TRBD2 (5 bases each). The germline gives CDR1 SEHNR, CDR2 FQNEAQ (reference sequence). This CDR3 contains 17 residues. V lost 4 bases and J 0 bases, leaving 13 bases between the germline ends. DNA for the CDR3: TGTGCCAGCAGCTCCCGGGACCCGAACTCTGGGGCCAACGTCCTGACTTTC. The encoded protein is CASSSRDPNSGANVLTF.

The sample holds a few counts of this clonotype. V usage is TRBV5-1 and J usage is TRBJ2-3; D assignment may be TRBD1 or TRBD2 (5 bases each). The CDR3 extends over 17 amino acids. With 0 bases removed from V and 3 bases from J, the gap between germline ends came to 17 bases. CDR1 SGHRS and CDR2 YFSETQ come from the germline V gene. Written as DNA, the CDR3 is TGCGCCAGCAGCTTGGTGGGAGAATTATGGGGGACAGATACGCAGTATTTT. Translating gives CASSLVGELWGTDTQYF.

This clonotype turned up a few times. The chain uses TRBV12-3 or TRBV12-4 and TRBJ2-7, with D tentatively TRBD2 (5 bases). Trimming removed 0 bases from V and 4 bases from J, with 10 bases in between. The CDR3 runs 14 residues. Here the CDR3 reads CASSLALTGYEQYF. In DNA, the CDR3 is TGTGCCAGCAGTTTAGCGCTAACGGGGTACGAGCAGTACTTC.

The rearrangement links TRBV18 to TRBJ1-1, with a weak D call TRBD1 (6 bases). The CDR3 loop spans 17 amino acids. With 1 base removed from V and 2 bases from J, the gap between germline ends came to 17 bases. Germline V CDR1 and CDR2: KGHSH, LQKENI. The CDR3 nucleotides are TGTGCCAGCTCACCACTATCAGCAGGGGAGAGTAACACTGAAGCTTTCTTT. It codes for CASSPLSAGESNTEAFF.

This clonotype was observed a few times. The chain carries TRBV14 and TRBJ2-1, with 9 bases aligning to TRBD1. The V gene's germline CDR1 is SGHDN and CDR2 FVKESK. The J segment lost 8 bases and the V segment lost 6 bases, leaving 14 bases of the junction unmatched. The CDR3 is made up of 16 amino acids. The CDR3 coding sequence is TGTGCCAGCAGACTTACGGGGACAGGGAATTCCGATGAGCAGTTCTTC. It translates to CASRLTGTGNSDEQFF.

This clonotype appeared a few times. The chain couples TRBV4-1 to TRBJ2-3; D possibly corresponds to TRBD2 (5 bases). This CDR3 region has 15 residues. V was trimmed by 0 bases and J by 6 bases, leaving 13 bases between them. Germline CDR1 is MGHRA and CDR2 is YSYEKL. CDR3 in amino acids: CASSQESGSADTQYF. CDR3 DNA sequence: TGCGCCAGCAGCCAAGAATCGGGGTCCGCCGATACGCAGTATTTT.

This sequence joins TRBV18 and TRBJ2-7, with a weak D call TRBD1 (5 bases). CDR1 KGHSH and CDR2 LQKENI come from the germline V gene. The ends were cut back, 8 bases at V and 4 bases at J, with 15 bases in the middle. This CDR3 is built from 13 residues. CDR3 amino acids: CASLQGQRYEQYF. The CDR3 coding sequence is TGTGCCAGCCTCCAGGGCCAACGGTACGAGCAGTACTTC. Full variable domain (outside the CDR3, taken from reference TRBV18 and TRBJ2-7): NAGVMQNPRHLVRRRGQEARLRCSPMKGHSHVYWYRQLPEEGLKFMVYLQKENIIDESGMPKERFSAEFPKEGPSILRIQQVVRGDSAAYFCASLQGQRYEQYFGPGTRLTVT.

This clonotype was observed a handful of times. The rearrangement joins TRBV7-9 to TRBJ1-1, with 7 bases lining up with TRBD1. The junction had 5 bases not matched to a gene; V was cut back by 5 bases and J by 5 bases. Germline assignment: CDR1 SEHNR and CDR2 FQNEAQ (reference sequence). The CDR3 spans 13 residues. The CDR3 spells CASSIGTETEAFF. The CDR3 coding sequence is TGTGCCAGCAGCATCGGGACAGAAACTGAAGCTTTCTTT.

This clonotype was seen only a few times. The chain is built from TRBV11-2 and TRBJ1-6, with no clear D. The V and J ends lost 0 bases and 2 bases respectively, with 14 bases between them. CDR3 length: 18 residues. The germline V gene encodes CDR1 SGHAT and CDR2 FQNNGV. CDR3 sequence reads: CASSLEGVVLAYNSPLHF. The CDR3 nucleotides read TGTGCCAGCAGCTTAGAGGGAGTCGTATTAGCCTATAATTCACCCCTCCACTTT. Combining the CDR3 with reference TRBV11-2 and TRBJ1-6 gives the whole variable domain EAGVAQSPRYKIIEKRQSVAFWCNPISGHATLYWYQQILGQGPKLLIQFQNNGVVDDSQLPKDRFSAERLKGVDSTLKIQPAKLEDSAVYLCASSLEGVVLAYNSPLHFGNGTRLTVT.

In this sample, this clonotype turned up a few times. V usage is TRBV5-1 and J usage is TRBJ1-4, with D possibly matching TRBD1 (5 bases). This CDR3 comprises 15 residues. The germline gives CDR1 SGHRS, CDR2 YFSETQ. The V end was cut by 3 bases, the J end by 8 bases, with 17 bases between. CDR3 loop: CASSSGEGAWEKLFF. The CDR3 nucleotides are TGCGCCAGCAGCTCCGGGGAAGGGGCTTGGGAAAAACTGTTTTTT. Full variable domain (outside the CDR3, taken from reference TRBV5-1 and TRBJ1-4): KAGVTQTPRYLIKTRGQQVTLSCSPISGHRSVSWYQQTPGQGLQFLFEYFSETQRNKGNFPGRFSGRQFSNSRSEMNVSTLELGDSALYLCASSSGEGAWEKLFFGSGTQLSVL.

The table lists this clonotype with a few counts. The chain carries TRBV20-1 and TRBJ1-6; D unresolved. Germline V lookup: CDR1 DFQATT, CDR2 SNEGSKA (reference sequence). Trimming left V 4 bases short and J 8 bases short, with 15 bases between. The CDR3 is 14 amino acids. The CDR3 DNA follows: TGCAGTGCTACCGGATCCGATGGTCATTCACCCCTCCACTTT. Residues: CSATGSDGHSPLHF.

Written as DNA, the CDR3 is TGTGCCATCAGTGAGTCTGGGCAGGGCCACAATGAGCAGTTCTTC. This codes for CAISESGQGHNEQFF. This chain connects TRBV10-3 to TRBJ2-1, with D maybe TRBD1 (5 bases). This CDR3 comprises 15 residues. V was cut by 0 bases and J by 5 bases, with 11 bases left in between. The V gene's germline CDR1 is ENHRY and CDR2 SYGVKD.

The chain recombines TRBV7-3 with TRBJ2-7; 9 bases agree with TRBD2. The CDR3 consists of 15 residues. Trimming removed 4 bases from V and 5 bases from J; junction bases left unmatched: 9. In germline, CDR1 is SGHTA, CDR2 FQGTGA. The CDR3 loop reads CASSSLAGVGHEQYF. As DNA, the CDR3 is TGTGCCAGCAGCTCGTTAGCGGGAGTAGGACACGAGCAGTACTTC. Full variable domain (remainder filled in from reference TRBV7-3 and TRBJ2-7): GAGVSQTPSNKVTEKGKYVELRCDPISGHTALYWYRQSLGQGPEFLIYFQGTGAADDSGLPNDRFFAVRPEGSVSTLKIQRTERGDSAVYLCASSSLAGVGHEQYFGPGTRLTVT.

The rearrangement joins TRBV24-1 to TRBJ2-7; TRBD2 matches 9 bases. The length of the CDR3 is 15 residues. Germline trimming cut 3 bases from V and 5 bases from J; bases unmatched to any gene: 7. Looked up from germline, CDR1 is KGHDR and CDR2 is SFDVKD. The CDR3 bases are TGTGCCACCAGTGATGGGGGACTAGCCGAACACGAGCAGTACTTC. Translation: CATSDGGLAEHEQYF.

This clonotype was counted a few times. This rearrangement joins TRBV29-1 to TRBJ2-7; D is possibly TRBD1 (6 bases). V was clipped by 7 bases and J by 2 bases, with 21 bases between them. CDR3 size: 15 residues. Germline V gene sequence: CDR1 SQVTM, CDR2 ANQGSEA. The CDR3 DNA sequence: TGCAGCGCTGCAGGGAGTGGACAGAGGACCTACGAGCAGTACTTC. Residues: CSAAGSGQRTYEQYF.

The CDR3 here is CASSVRPRFYGYTF. The DNA for the CDR3 is TGTGCCAGCAGCGTCCGCCCACGGTTCTATGGCTACACCTTC. This rearrangement joins TRBV7-9 to TRBJ1-2; the D is unclear. The germline V gene encodes CDR1 SEHNR and CDR2 FQNEAQ (reference sequence). Trimming took off 5 bases at V and 4 bases at J, with 14 bases between the two ends. The CDR3 extends over 14 amino acids.

The chain is built from TRBV5-1 and TRBJ2-5, with a weak D call TRBD2 (5 bases). The CDR3 extends over 13 amino acids. CDR1 SGHRS and CDR2 YFSETQ come from the germline V gene. V shed 2 bases and J shed 3 bases, with 8 bases lying between them. The CDR3 coding sequence is TGCGCCAGCAGCTTCGGTAGCGAAGAGACCCAGTACTTC. Translation gives CASSFGSEETQYF.

V is TRBV4-1 and J is TRBJ1-1, with D perhaps TRBD1 (5 bases). CDR1 and CDR2 from the germline V gene are MGHRA and YSYEKL. V was pared by 5 bases and J by 0 bases, with 10 bases between. The CDR3 runs 14 residues. The CDR3 DNA sequence: TGCGCCAGCAGCTCCGACAGATTGAACACTGAAGCTTTCTTT. Protein: CASSSDRLNTEAFF.